This section outlines one T cell receptor beta chain sequence together with its context. Its antigen is currently not known. No base qualities exist here, and no much larger clone lies one base off it. Libraries were built with the immunoSEQ multiplex PCR assay. For the original study's pipeline: A statistical classification framework was developed to diagnose cytomegalovirus status using the catalog of TCR beta chain sequences. TCRdb limited this immuneACCESS table to in-frame rearrangements with V and J called. A share of clones is missing; checked studies link under half to unresolved V genes, and the rest is unexplained. For V, J and clone size, that table is used; D and trimming come from the DNA. In all, the sample holds roughly 56,000 clones, and about 94% of those were seen once. Under 3% of the sample goes to the ten largest clones. This entry comes from a study of cytomegalovirus exposure and HLA in healthy donors (dated by TCRdb to 2016 to 2017). Context from the whole study: The roughly 670 repertoires of the first cohort and the 120 validation repertoires were produced on the same platform, according to a later analysis. The study aimed to test whether cataloging public T cell receptors could reveal signatures of past pathogen exposure. Besides the first cohort of some 670 subjects, a separate validation cohort made up of some 110 different subjects was used. To predict cytomegalovirus infection status, the study combined high-throughput TCR immunosequencing, statistical association of individual TCRs with disease status, and machine learning. General findings and caveats noted by the study authors: Subsequent analysis determined that TCRs grouped into clusters in the first cohort also showed a tendency toward co-occurrence across the 90 to 150 validation repertoires, and approximately 94% of cluster scores exceeded 0. Across donors, most TCR sequences were observed very rarely, whereas some public TCRs were present in many individuals. In the study, around 160 TCR beta chains were listed as associated with cytomegalovirus. A later analysis lacked HLA typing for the validation cohort, so it scored co-occurrence in that cohort across all 110 or so repertoires. The classifier was reported to diagnose cytomegalovirus status with high specificity and sensitivity in both the original cohort and the validation cohort. In vitro tests confirmed that a few of the cytomegalovirus-associated TCR beta chains recognize cytomegalovirus antigens. The authors suggested that the approach could potentially be generalized to other disease states and immunological phenotypes.

Separate from the approximately 670-subject first cohort, the validation cohort of about 120 subjects was the group to which the donors belonged. The CDR3, cysteine through phenylalanine, is 14 amino acids long. Only CDR3 DNA remains: 42 bases, in frame from the first base. Sequencing was performed on PBMCs. The chain joins TRBV21-1 to TRBJ1-5; the DNA was not used to check the table's D call, TRBD1. TRBV21-1 is a documented pseudogene. The receptor comes from a man younger than 35 in good health and CMV-seronegative. The encoded CDR3 is CAQSPGELNQPQHF. In nucleotides, the sequence is TGTGCCCAAAGTCCAGGGGAGCTCAATCAGCCCCAGCATTTT.